This T cell receptor (beta chain) was identified during a study of cytomegalovirus exposure and HLA in healthy donors. General observations from the study: In an earlier analysis, most TCR beta V segments were productive about 87% or about 30% of the time. When a later analysis was performed, an Asian-associated ancestry cluster reportedly had fewer N-insertions than the 666-donor mean.

It was with 60 Vbeta and 13 Jbeta primers that the PCR ran. Profiling relied on immunoSEQ multiplex PCR, and the TCRdb table lists in-frame clones only, not all of them. This sample has approximately 260,000 clones, with about 93% found just once. Note on this clone: Its antigen is not known.

At sampling all donors were nominally healthy, likely with unrecorded immune exposures. The ends were cut back, 5 bases at V and 8 bases at J, with 12 bases in the middle. Germline V gene data show CDR1 as LNHNV and CDR2 as YYDKDF (reference sequence). This CDR3 has 13 residues. The TCR originated in a girl aged 2-10 years in good health and CMV-seronegative. The sequenced sample was PBMCs. The chain couples TRBV15 to TRBJ1-4; no firm D call. The CDR3 reads CATSADLKEKLFF. The CDR3 DNA is TGTGCCACCAGCGCCGACTTAAAGGAAAAACTGTTTTTT.